This T cell receptor (beta chain) was sequenced during a study of CD8+ T cells in alopecia areata. Peripheral blood samples and lesional scalp punch biopsies were obtained from alopecia areata patients. Deletions cut 0 bases from V and 3 bases from J, with 9 bases between. In germline, CDR1 is LGHNA, CDR2 YNFKEQ. The CDR3 has 14 amino acids. Extracted RNA was reverse transcribed, and the resulting cDNA served as sequencing template. This table comes from immunoSEQ multiplex PCR, and its TCRdb copy is limited to in-frame clones, with some not included. The sample contains more than 12,000 clones, over 55% of which appear only once. This clone was observed a handful of times.

This chain connects TRBV4-2 to TRBJ2-7, with a tentative D call TRBD2 (7 bases). The TCR sequence derives from a human donor with alopecia areata. The source material was skin, sampled at week 0. For the CDR3, the DNA is TGTGCCAGCAGCCAAGACGGGGGGCTCTACGAGCAGTACTTC. It codes for CASSQDGGLYEQYF.